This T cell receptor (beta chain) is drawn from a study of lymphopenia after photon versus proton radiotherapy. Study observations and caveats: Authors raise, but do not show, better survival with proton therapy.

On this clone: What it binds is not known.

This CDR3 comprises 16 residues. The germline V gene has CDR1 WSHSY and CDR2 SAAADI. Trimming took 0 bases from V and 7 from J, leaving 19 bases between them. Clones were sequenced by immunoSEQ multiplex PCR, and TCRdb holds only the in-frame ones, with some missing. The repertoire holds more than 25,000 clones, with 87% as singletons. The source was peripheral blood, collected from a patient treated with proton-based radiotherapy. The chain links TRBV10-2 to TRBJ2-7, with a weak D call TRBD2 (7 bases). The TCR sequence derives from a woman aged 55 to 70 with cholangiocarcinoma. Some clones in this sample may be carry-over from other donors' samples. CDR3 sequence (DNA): TGCGCCAGCAGTGAGTCCTCGGGGGCGGGAGCGAGGGAGCAGTACTTC. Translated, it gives CASSESSGAGAREQYF.